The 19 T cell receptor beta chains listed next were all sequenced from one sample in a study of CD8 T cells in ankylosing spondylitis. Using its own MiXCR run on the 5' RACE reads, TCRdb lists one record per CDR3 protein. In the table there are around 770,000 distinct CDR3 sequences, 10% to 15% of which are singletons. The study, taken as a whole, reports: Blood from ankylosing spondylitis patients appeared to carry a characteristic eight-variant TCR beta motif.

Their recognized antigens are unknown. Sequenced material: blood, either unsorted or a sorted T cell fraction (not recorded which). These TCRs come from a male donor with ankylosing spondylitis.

The CDR3 nucleotides read TGCGCCAGCAGCCAAGATGCGACAGGGGCTCTTTCACCCCTCCACTTT. Its translation: CASSQDATGALSPLHF. The chain couples TRBV4-3 to TRBJ1-6; TRBD1 aligns across 8 bases. There are 16 residues in the CDR3. After removal of 0 bases from V and 9 bases from J, the junction contained 7 bases not matched to a gene. Germline lookup yields CDR1 LGHNA and CDR2 YSLEER.

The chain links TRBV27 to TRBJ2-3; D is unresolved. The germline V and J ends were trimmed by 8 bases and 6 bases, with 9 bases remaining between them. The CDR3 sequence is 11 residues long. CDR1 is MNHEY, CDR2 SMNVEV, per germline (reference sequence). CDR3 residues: CASSIVDTQYF. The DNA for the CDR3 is TGTGCCAGCTCTATAGTGGATACGCAGTATTTT.

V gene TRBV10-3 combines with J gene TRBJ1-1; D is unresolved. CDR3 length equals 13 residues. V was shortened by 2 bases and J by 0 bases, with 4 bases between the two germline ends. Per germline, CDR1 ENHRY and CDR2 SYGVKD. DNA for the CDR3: TGTGCCATCAGTGAGCAGATGAACACTGAAGCTTTCTTT. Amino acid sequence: CAISEQMNTEAFF.

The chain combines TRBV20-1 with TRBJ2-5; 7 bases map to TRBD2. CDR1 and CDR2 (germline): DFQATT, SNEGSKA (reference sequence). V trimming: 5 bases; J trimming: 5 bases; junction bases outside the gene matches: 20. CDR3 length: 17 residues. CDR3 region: CSAYPAPGWREKETQYF. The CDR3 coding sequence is TGCAGTGCTTACCCCGCCCCTGGCTGGCGGGAGAAGGAGACCCAGTACTTC.

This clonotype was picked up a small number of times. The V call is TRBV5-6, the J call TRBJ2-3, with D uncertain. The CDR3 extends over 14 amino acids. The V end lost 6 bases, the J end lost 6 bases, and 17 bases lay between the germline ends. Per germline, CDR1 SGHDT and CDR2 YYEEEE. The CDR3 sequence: CASNSSLRPDTQYF. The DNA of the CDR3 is TGTGCCAGCAACTCATCCCTCCGTCCGGATACGCAGTATTTT.

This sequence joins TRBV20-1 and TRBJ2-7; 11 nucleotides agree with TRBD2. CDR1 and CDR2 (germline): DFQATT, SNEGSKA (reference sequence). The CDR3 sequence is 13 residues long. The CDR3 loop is CSALAGGPYEQYF. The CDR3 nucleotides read TGCAGCGCCCTAGCGGGAGGCCCCTACGAGCAGTACTTC.

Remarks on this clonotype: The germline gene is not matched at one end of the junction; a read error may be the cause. The CDR3 loop reads CASSLVMRHHNQPQHF. CDR3 nucleotide sequence: TGTGCTAGCAGCTTAGTGATGCGGCACCACAATCAGCCCCAGCATTTT. V usage is TRBV7-7 and J usage is TRBJ1-5; D gene ambiguous. CDR3 length: 16 amino acids. Germline V gene sequence: CDR1 SSHAT, CDR2 FNYEAQ (reference sequence).

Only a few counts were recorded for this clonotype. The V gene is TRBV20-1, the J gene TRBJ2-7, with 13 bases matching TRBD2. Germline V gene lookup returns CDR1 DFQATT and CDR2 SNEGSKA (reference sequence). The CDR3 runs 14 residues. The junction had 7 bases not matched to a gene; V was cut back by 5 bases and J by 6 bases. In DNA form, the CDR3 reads TGCAGTGCTCCGAGGACTAGCGGGGGAAGCGAGCAGTACTTC. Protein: CSAPRTSGGSEQYF.

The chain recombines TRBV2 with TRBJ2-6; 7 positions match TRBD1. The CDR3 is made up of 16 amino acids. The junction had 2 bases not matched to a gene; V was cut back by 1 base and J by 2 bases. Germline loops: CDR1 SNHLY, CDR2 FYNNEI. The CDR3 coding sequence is TGTGCCAGCAGTGAAGACCAGGGGGCTGGGGCCAACGTCCTGACTTTC. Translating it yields CASSEDQGAGANVLTF.

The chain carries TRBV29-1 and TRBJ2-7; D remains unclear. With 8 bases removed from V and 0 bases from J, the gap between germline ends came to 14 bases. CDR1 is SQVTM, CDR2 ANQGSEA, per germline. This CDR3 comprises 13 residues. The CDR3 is CSTSGRSSYEQYF. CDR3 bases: TGCAGCACCTCCGGACGGAGCTCCTACGAGCAGTACTTC.

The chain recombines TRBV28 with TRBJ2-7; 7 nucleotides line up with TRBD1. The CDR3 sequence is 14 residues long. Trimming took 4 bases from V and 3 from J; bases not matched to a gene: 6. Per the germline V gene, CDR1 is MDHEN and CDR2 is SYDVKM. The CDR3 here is CASSSSGQFYEQYF. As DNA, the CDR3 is TGTGCCAGCAGTTCCTCGGGACAGTTCTACGAGCAGTACTTC.

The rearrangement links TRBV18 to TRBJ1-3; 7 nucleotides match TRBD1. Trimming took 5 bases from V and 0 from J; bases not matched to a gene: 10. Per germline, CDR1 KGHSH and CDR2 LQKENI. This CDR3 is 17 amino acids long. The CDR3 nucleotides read TGTGCCAGCTCATCGTACAGGGGAACGAGCTCTGGAAACACCATATATTTT. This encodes CASSSYRGTSSGNTIYF.

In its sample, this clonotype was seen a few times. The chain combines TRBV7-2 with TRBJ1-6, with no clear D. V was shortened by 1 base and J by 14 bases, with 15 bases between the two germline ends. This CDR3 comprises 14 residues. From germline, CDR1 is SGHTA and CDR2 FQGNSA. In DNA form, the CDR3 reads TGTGCCAGCAGCTTAGTCCGGGCTAGTGATGCCCTCCACTTT. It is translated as CASSLVRASDALHF.

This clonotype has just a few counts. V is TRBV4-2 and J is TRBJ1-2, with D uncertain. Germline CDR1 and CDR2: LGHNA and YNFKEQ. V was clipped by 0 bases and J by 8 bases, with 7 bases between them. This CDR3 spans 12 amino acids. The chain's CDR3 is CASSQDRRGYTF. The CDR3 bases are TGTGCCAGCAGCCAAGACAGAAGGGGCTACACCTTC.

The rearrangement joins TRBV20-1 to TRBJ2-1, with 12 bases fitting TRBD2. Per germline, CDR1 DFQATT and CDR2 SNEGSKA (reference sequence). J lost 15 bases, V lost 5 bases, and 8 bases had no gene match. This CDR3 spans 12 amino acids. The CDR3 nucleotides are TGCAGTGCTCTGACTAGCGGGAGAACTTTGTTCTTC. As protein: CSALTSGRTLFF.

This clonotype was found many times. The CDR3 region is CASSQWVETEAFF. The CDR3 DNA is TGCGCCAGCAGCCAGTGGGTGGAAACTGAAGCTTTCTTT. The rearrangement uses TRBV5-1 and TRBJ1-1; D is unclear. The germline V gene has CDR1 SGHRS and CDR2 YFSETQ. This CDR3 region has 13 residues. The V and J ends lost 4 bases and 5 bases respectively, with 12 bases between them.

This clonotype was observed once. CDR3 region: CASSSGAGLRTEQYF. In nucleotides, the CDR3 is TGCGCCAGCAGCTCAGGAGCAGGCCTACGTACGGAGCAGTACTTC. V usage is TRBV5-1 and J usage is TRBJ2-7; D ambiguous. V was shortened by 3 bases and J by 7 bases, with 20 bases between the two germline ends. The CDR3 spans 15 residues. Germline CDR1 and CDR2: SGHRS and YFSETQ.

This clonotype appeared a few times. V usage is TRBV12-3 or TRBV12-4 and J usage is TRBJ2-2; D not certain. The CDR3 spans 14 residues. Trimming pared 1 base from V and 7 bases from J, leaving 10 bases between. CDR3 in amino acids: CASSLGWAGGELFF. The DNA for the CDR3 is TGTGCCAGCAGTTTAGGTTGGGCCGGCGGGGAGCTGTTTTTT.

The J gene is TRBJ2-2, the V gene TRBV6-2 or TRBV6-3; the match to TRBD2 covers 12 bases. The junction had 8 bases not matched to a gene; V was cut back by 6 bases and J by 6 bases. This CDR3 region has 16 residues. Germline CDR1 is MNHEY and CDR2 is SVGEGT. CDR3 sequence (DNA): TGTGCCAGCAGACCTAGCGGGAGGGCCGCGGCCGGGGAGCTGTTTTTT. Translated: CASRPSGRAAAGELFF.